The rows below give T cell receptor beta chains drawn from one sample of a study of control samples from healthy donors and cancer patients. Profiled with immunoSEQ multiplex PCR; TCRdb holds only in-frame clones, not every one. The sample has 100,000 to 120,000 clones; 88% are singletons. The sequenced sample consisted of PBMCs. These TCRs come from a woman in her fifties or sixties with lung cancer. CDR3s include the opening cysteine and the closing phenylalanine or tryptophan. Fields, in order: clone size, J gene, CDR3 length, V gene, D gene, CDR3 protein, CDR3 DNA. D genes are given only for firm matches. Only some rows state a clone size, as once, few, many or a class for expanded clones.

>-|TRBJ1-2|14|TRBV18|-
CASSPPSSNYGYTF
TGTGCCAGCTCACCACCGTCCAGCAACTATGGCTACACCTTC
>few|TRBJ2-7|12|TRBV6-5|-
CASSPGTNQQYF
TGTGCCAGCAGTCCCGGGACCAATCAGCAGTACTTC
>-|TRBJ1-4|15|TRBV18|-
CASSPPLFANEKLFF
TGTGCCAGCTCACCACCGCTGTTCGCTAATGAAAAACTGTTTTTT
>-|TRBJ1-5|15|TRBV3-1/TRBV3-2|-
CASSQDHRDDQPQHF
TGTGCCAGCAGCCAAGATCATCGGGACGATCAGCCCCAGCATTTT
>-|TRBJ2-3|20|TRBV5-4|TRBD2
CASSLGRRTSGRAGTDTQYF
TGTGCCAGCAGCTTGGGTCGTAGGACTAGCGGGAGGGCCGGCACAGATACGCAGTATTTT
>-|TRBJ2-1|12|TRBV6-5|-
CASSPLGGEQFF
TGTGCCAGCAGTCCGCTAGGAGGTGAGCAGTTCTTC
>-|TRBJ1-5|14|TRBV10-3|-
CAISAGRLDQPQHF
TGTGCCATCAGTGCAGGGAGGTTGGATCAGCCCCAGCATTTT
>-|TRBJ1-2|16|TRBV7-3|-
CASSPGPALRGDGYTF
TGTGCCAGCAGCCCCGGCCCGGCCCTCCGGGGGGATGGCTACACCTTC
>-|TRBJ1-5|17|TRBV6-1|-
CASSEVLAGFSNQPQHF
TGTGCCAGCAGTGAAGTCTTGGCAGGCTTTAGCAATCAGCCCCAGCATTTT
>-|TRBJ2-1|12|TRBV11-3|-
CASRGGLAEQFF
TGTGCCAGCAGAGGGGGACTCGCTGAGCAGTTCTTC
>-|TRBJ2-5|13|TRBV7-3|-
CASSLIKDETQYF
TGTGCCAGCAGCTTAATTAAGGACGAGACCCAGTACTTC
>once|TRBJ2-5|14|TRBV7-8|-
CASSPATDQETQYF
TGTGCCAGCAGCCCGGCGACCGATCAAGAGACCCAGTACTTC
>-|TRBJ2-5|16|TRBV9|TRBD2
CASSVGQAGGRETQYF
TGTGCCAGCAGCGTAGGTCAAGCGGGAGGGCGGGAGACCCAGTACTTC
>once|TRBJ2-2|15|TRBV7-8|TRBD2
CASTKLAGDTGELFF
TGTGCCAGCACCAAACTAGCGGGGGACACCGGGGAGCTGTTTTTT
>-|TRBJ2-1|17|TRBV11-3|TRBD2
CASSFSWGREGPNEQFF
TGTGCCAGCAGCTTTTCCTGGGGGCGGGAGGGCCCCAATGAGCAGTTCTTC
>once|TRBJ1-2|15|TRBV28|TRBD1
CASSLRTGTGISYTF
TGTGCCAGCAGTCTAAGGACAGGGACCGGGATAAGCTACACCTTC
>-|TRBJ2-3|16|TRBV7-2|-
CASSALFGVLPDTQYF
TGTGCCAGCAGCGCCCTTTTTGGGGTTCTTCCAGATACGCAGTATTTT
>-|TRBJ2-5|15|TRBV3-1/TRBV3-2|-
CASSQDLDMGETQYF
TGTGCCAGCAGCCAAGATTTGGACATGGGAGAGACCCAGTACTTC
>-|TRBJ1-1|13|TRBV19|-
CASSVWAGDPAFF
TGTGCCAGTAGTGTTTGGGCAGGTGATCCAGCTTTCTTT
>-|TRBJ1-2|15|TRBV6-1|-
CASSEFTAQNYGYTF
TGTGCCAGCAGTGAATTCACAGCTCAGAACTATGGCTACACCTTC
>-|TRBJ1-5|14|TRBV7-6|-
CASSPAYSNQPQHF
TGTGCCAGCAGCCCAGCCTATAGCAATCAGCCCCAGCATTTT
>-|TRBJ1-4|16|TRBV5-1|-
CASSLAVGAPNEKLFF
TGCGCCAGCAGCTTGGCGGTAGGGGCACCGAATGAAAAACTGTTTTTT
>-|TRBJ1-4|15|TRBV29-1|-
CSVGGDGATNEKLFF
TGCAGCGTTGGTGGGGACGGCGCAACTAATGAAAAACTGTTTTTT
>few|TRBJ2-6|17|TRBV19|-
CASRNRIWGSGANVLTF
TGTGCCAGTAGGAATAGGATTTGGGGGAGTGGGGCCAACGTCCTGACTTTC
>-|TRBJ1-3|14|TRBV11-3|-
CASSLGQSGNTIYF
TGTGCCAGCAGCTTAGGACAGTCTGGAAACACCATATATTTT
>-|TRBJ1-4|16|TRBV5-6|TRBD1
CASSLGNRGQGEKLFF
TGTGCCAGCAGCCTAGGAAACAGGGGGCAGGGTGAAAAACTGTTTTTT
>-|TRBJ2-3|12|TRBV4-2|-
CASSQDLDTQYF
TGTGCCAGCAGCCAAGATCTAGATACGCAGTATTTT
>few|TRBJ1-5|15|TRBV18|TRBD1
CASSSGTGGDQPQHF
TGTGCCAGCTCATCTGGGACAGGGGGCGATCAGCCCCAGCATTTT
>-|TRBJ1-1|11|TRBV20-1|-
CSCWANTEAFF
TGCAGTTGCTGGGCCAACACTGAAGCTTTCTTT
>-|TRBJ1-3|17|TRBV4-3|-
CASSQEEGFLSGNTIYF
TGCGCCAGCAGCCAAGAAGAGGGGTTTCTCTCTGGAAACACCATATATTTT
>-|TRBJ2-7|14|TRBV30|TRBD1
CAWSVGQGTYEQYF
TGTGCCTGGAGTGTAGGACAGGGGACCTACGAGCAGTACTTC
>once|TRBJ2-1|13|TRBV12-3/TRBV12-4|TRBD2
CASSFIGRAFTVF
TGTGCCAGCAGTTTTATTGGGAGGGCCTTTACGGTCTTC
>-|TRBJ1-1|15|TRBV5-1|-
CASSLEAYGAPRAFF
TGCGCCAGCAGCTTGGAGGCTTACGGGGCCCCGAGGGCTTTCTTT
>-|TRBJ1-1|13|TRBV10-3|TRBD1
CAISGQGGAEAFF
TGTGCCATCAGTGGACAGGGGGGAGCTGAAGCTTTCTTT
>once|TRBJ2-1|18|TRBV7-2|TRBD1
CASSLVWTGGTRGHEQFF
TGTGCCAGCAGCTTAGTTTGGACAGGGGGTACGAGGGGGCATGAGCAGTTCTTC
>-|TRBJ2-7|15|TRBV6-5|-
CASSYSGGAAYEQYF
TGTGCCAGCAGTTACTCAGGAGGGGCCGCCTACGAGCAGTACTTC
>-|TRBJ2-1|17|TRBV4-1|TRBD2
CASSPRRQTSGYNEQFF
TGCGCCAGCAGCCCCAGAAGACAGACTAGCGGCTACAATGAGCAGTTCTTC
>-|TRBJ2-2|13|TRBV15|-
CATSSTRVGELFF
TGTGCCACCAGCAGCACCCGGGTCGGGGAGCTGTTTTTT
>-|TRBJ2-2|15|TRBV9|-
CASSMGALGVGELFF
TGTGCCAGCAGTATGGGGGCTCTAGGTGTCGGGGAGCTGTTTTTT
>-|TRBJ2-1|14|TRBV7-3|TRBD2
CASSLGTSPNEQFF
TGTGCCAGCAGCTTAGGGACTAGCCCCAATGAGCAGTTCTTC
>-|TRBJ2-3|14|TRBV5-1|-
CASSLEWGTDTQYF
TGCGCCAGCAGCTTGGAATGGGGCACAGATACGCAGTATTTT
>-|TRBJ1-3|15|TRBV3-1/TRBV3-2|TRBD1
CASSQAGTGDNTIYF
TGTGCCAGCAGCCAAGCAGGGACAGGAGATAACACCATATATTTT
>-|TRBJ1-2|14|TRBV5-1|-
CASSLSDGNYGYTF
TGCGCCAGCAGCTTGTCCGACGGCAACTATGGCTACACCTTC
>-|TRBJ2-3|14|TRBV7-8|-
CASSVGDFTDTQYF
TGTGCCAGCAGCGTAGGAGACTTCACAGATACGCAGTATTTT
>few|TRBJ1-6|15|TRBV11-2|-
CASSLGGHNNSPLHF
TGTGCCAGCAGCTTAGGGGGCCACAATAATTCACCCCTCCACTTT
>-|TRBJ1-6|15|TRBV6-5|-
CASTRGSPYNSPLHF
TGTGCCAGCACTAGGGGGAGCCCCTATAATTCACCCCTCCACTTT
>few|TRBJ1-1|14|TRBV20-1|-
CSASSGGQNTEAFF
TGCAGTGCTAGTTCGGGTGGGCAGAACACTGAAGCTTTCTTT
>-|TRBJ2-5|13|TRBV7-3|-
CASSFSPQETQYF
TGTGCCAGCAGCTTCAGTCCCCAAGAGACCCAGTACTTC